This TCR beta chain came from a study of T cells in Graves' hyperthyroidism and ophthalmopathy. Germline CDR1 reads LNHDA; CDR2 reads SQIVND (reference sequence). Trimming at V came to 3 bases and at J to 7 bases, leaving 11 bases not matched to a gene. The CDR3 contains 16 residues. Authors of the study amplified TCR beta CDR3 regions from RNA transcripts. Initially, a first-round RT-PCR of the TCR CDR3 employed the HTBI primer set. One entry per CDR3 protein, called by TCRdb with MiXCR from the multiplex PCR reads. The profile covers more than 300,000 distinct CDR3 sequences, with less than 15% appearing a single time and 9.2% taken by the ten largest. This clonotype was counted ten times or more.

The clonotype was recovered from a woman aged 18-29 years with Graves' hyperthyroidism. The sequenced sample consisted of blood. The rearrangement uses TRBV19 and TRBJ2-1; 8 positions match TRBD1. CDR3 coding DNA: TGTGCCAGTAGTATGGGACCGACAGGGGTAAGGAATGAGCAGTTCTTC. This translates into CASSMGPTGVRNEQFF.